The 10 T cell receptor beta chains presented below share a single source sample, sequenced in a study of T cell repertoires in aging, cancer and after chemotherapy. TCR beta rearrangements were amplified from peripheral blood genomic DNA. Rearranged V-D-J TRB sequences were amplified with a mixed TRB-A/B primer pool. TCRdb analysed the multiplex PCR reads with MiXCR anew, one entry per CDR3 protein. The sample lists fewer than 13,000 distinct CDR3 sequences, more than 30% occurring once. Sequences were obtained from blood. These receptors originate from a human donor in good health.

A note on this clonotype: This may come from a read error, since a much larger clone is one base off. V is TRBV29-1 and J is TRBJ1-1; the D gene is possibly TRBD1 (5 bases). This CDR3 is 13 amino acids long. Germline V gives CDR1 SQVTM, CDR2 ANQGSEA. The CDR3, as DNA: TGCAGCGTTGATGTACAGGCGAACACTGAAGCTTCCTTT. This encodes CSVDVQANTEASF. The entire variable domain, with the rest obtained from reference TRBV29-1 and TRBJ1-1, is as follows: SAVISQKPSRDICQRGTSLTIQCQVDSQVTMMFWYRQQPGQSLTLIATANQGSEATYESGFVIDKFPISRPNLTFSTLTVSNMSPEDSSIYLCSVDVQANTEASFGQGTRLTVV.

The chain joins TRBV5-1 to TRBJ2-6; D uncertain. Germline V CDR1 and CDR2: SGHRS, YFSETQ. Trimming stripped 4 bases from V and 2 bases from J, with 16 bases between. This CDR3 contains 17 residues. The CDR3 spells CASSPYGDTTGANVLTF. CDR3 sequence (DNA): TGCGCCAGCAGCCCATATGGAGACACAACTGGGGCCAACGTCCTGACTTTC. The whole variable domain, filled in from reference TRBV5-1 and TRBJ2-6, reads KAGVTQTPRYLIKTRGQQVTLSCSPISGHRSVSWYQQTPGQGLQFLFEYFSETQRNKGNFPGRFSGRQFSNSRSEMNVSTLELGDSALYLCASSPYGDTTGANVLTFGAGSRLTVL.

The chain couples TRBV28 to TRBJ2-1; weak D call: TRBD2 (6 bases). The CDR3 is 15 residues long. Trimming cost V 4 bases and J 1 base, with 11 bases left between them. Germline values: CDR1 MDHEN, CDR2 SYDVKM. This CDR3 reads CASSSGGISYNEQFF. DNA of the CDR3: TGTGCCAGCAGTTCAGGAGGGATATCCTACAATGAGCAGTTCTTC.

The gene calls are TRBV11-3 and TRBJ2-7, with D perhaps TRBD1 (5 bases). Germline V CDR1 and CDR2: SGHNT, YENEEA. V lost 5 bases, J lost 6 bases, and 8 bases lay in between. This CDR3 spans 11 amino acids. CDR3 in DNA: TGTGCCAGCAGCCTCCAGGGCGAGCAGTACTTC. Amino acid sequence: CASSLQGEQYF.

Worth noting for this clonotype: Relative to the germline gene, one junction end is altered; a read error may explain this. In DNA form, the CDR3 reads TGCGCCAGCAGCCAAGATAGGGGACAGGGGGTTGAAGATACGCAGTATTTT. It is translated as CASSQDRGQGVEDTQYF. The rearrangement joins TRBV5-6 to TRBJ2-3, with TRBD1 matching 11 bases. The CDR3 length is 17 residues. Per germline, CDR1 SGHDT and CDR2 YYEEEE.

This clonotype was found a few times. The chain joins TRBV6-5 to TRBJ1-6; TRBD1 matches 7 bases. The CDR3 extends over 15 amino acids. The ends lost 7 bases at V and 7 bases at J; junction bases unmatched: 10. CDR1 MNHEY and CDR2 SVGAGI come from the germline V gene. The CDR3 sequence is CASILMTGTNSPLHF. In DNA form, the CDR3 reads TGTGCCAGCATTCTCATGACAGGGACCAATTCACCCCTCCACTTT.

This clonotype was counted a single time. This sequence joins TRBV12-3 or TRBV12-4 and TRBJ2-6; a weak D match, TRBD2 (5 bases). The CDR3 is made up of 14 amino acids. Deletions cut 7 bases from V and 4 bases from J, with 11 bases between. CDR3 region: CASTRGAGANVLTF. The CDR3 bases are TGTGCCAGCACCCGGGGAGCAGGGGCCAACGTCCTGACTTTC.

This rearrangement joins TRBV12-3 or TRBV12-4 to TRBJ2-5; TRBD2 aligns across 14 bases. Germline trimming cut 6 bases from V and 4 bases from J; bases unmatched to any gene: 19. The CDR3 has 20 residues. The CDR3 region is CASSSRLAGGPGQLGETQYF. DNA of the CDR3: TGTGCCAGCAGCAGTCGACTAGCGGGGGGGCCCGGGCAATTGGGAGAGACCCAGTACTTC.

This clonotype has just a few counts. The rearrangement joins TRBV5-5 to TRBJ1-2, with 10 bases identical to TRBD1. V shed 4 bases and J 2 bases; nucleotides not matched to a gene: 5. CDR3 length: 15 amino acids. Germline-derived CDR1 and CDR2 are SGHKS and YYEKEE (reference sequence). The CDR3 coding sequence is TGTGCCAGCAGCAGGGGACAGGGGCAGAACTATGGCTACACCTTC. The encoded protein is CASSRGQGQNYGYTF.

In this sample, this clonotype turned up once. The rearrangement links TRBV20-1 to TRBJ1-5; D is unclear. The CDR3 contains 15 residues. Trimming took off 3 bases at V and 3 bases at J, with 15 bases between the two ends. Germline V gives CDR1 DFQATT, CDR2 SNEGSKA (reference sequence). The CDR3 DNA follows: TGCAGTGCTAGTATTAGTGCCGTTGCCAATCAGCCCCAGCATTTT. This sequence encodes CSASISAVANQPQHF.